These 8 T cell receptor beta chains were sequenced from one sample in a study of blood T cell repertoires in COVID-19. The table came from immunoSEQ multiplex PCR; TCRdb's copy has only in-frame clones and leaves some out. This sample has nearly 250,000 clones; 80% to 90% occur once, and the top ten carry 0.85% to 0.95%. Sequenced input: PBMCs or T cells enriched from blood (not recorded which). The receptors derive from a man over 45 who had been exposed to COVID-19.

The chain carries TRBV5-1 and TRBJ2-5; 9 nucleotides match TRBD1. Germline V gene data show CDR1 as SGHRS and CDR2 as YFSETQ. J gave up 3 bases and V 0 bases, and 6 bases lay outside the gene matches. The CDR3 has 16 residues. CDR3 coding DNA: TGCGCCAGCAGCTTGGCCCAACGGACAGGGGAAGAGACCCAGTACTTC. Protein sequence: CASSLAQRTGEETQYF.

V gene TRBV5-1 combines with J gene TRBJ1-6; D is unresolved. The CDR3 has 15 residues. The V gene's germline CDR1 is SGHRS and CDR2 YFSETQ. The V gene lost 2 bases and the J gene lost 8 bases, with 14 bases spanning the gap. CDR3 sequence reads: CASSLGPFGDSPLHF. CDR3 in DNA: TGCGCCAGCAGCTTAGGACCCTTCGGGGATTCACCCCTCCACTTT. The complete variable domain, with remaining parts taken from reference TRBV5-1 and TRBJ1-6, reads KAGVTQTPRYLIKTRGQQVTLSCSPISGHRSVSWYQQTPGQGLQFLFEYFSETQRNKGNFPGRFSGRQFSNSRSEMNVSTLELGDSALYLCASSLGPFGDSPLHFGNGTRLTVT.

CDR3 loop: CASSLAGGSNEQFF. The CDR3 DNA follows: TGCGCCAGCAGCTTGGCGGGGGGATCCAATGAGCAGTTCTTC. This chain links TRBV5-1 with TRBJ2-1; 7 bases align to TRBD2. The CDR3 is 14 amino acids. CDR1 is SGHRS, CDR2 YFSETQ, per germline. Unmatched junction bases numbered 3, after V lost 0 bases and J lost 6 bases.

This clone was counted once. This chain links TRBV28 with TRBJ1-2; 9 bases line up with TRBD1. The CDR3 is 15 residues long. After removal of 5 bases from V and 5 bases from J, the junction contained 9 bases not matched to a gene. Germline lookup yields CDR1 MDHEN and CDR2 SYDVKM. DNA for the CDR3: TGTGCCAGCAGTACTCCGGGACAGGGAAGATATGGCTACACCTTC. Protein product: CASSTPGQGRYGYTF.

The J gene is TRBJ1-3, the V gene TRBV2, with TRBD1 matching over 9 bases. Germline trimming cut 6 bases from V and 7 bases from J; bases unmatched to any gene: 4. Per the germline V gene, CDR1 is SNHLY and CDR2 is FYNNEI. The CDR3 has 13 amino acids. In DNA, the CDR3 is TGTGCCAGCAGGGAGACAGGGGGTAACACCATATATTTT. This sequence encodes CASRETGGNTIYF.

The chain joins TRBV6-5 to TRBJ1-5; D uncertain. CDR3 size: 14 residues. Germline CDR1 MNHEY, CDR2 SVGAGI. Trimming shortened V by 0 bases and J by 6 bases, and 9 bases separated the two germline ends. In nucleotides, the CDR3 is TGTGCCAGCAGTTACTCGGCATTCCGTCAGCCCCAGCATTTT. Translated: CASSYSAFRQPQHF.

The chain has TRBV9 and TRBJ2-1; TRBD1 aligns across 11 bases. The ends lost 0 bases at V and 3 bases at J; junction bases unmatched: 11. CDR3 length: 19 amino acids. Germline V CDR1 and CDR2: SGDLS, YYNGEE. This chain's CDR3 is CASSVGTGGMRGIYNEQFF. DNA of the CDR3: TGTGCCAGCAGCGTAGGGACAGGGGGCATGAGGGGTATCTACAATGAGCAGTTCTTC.

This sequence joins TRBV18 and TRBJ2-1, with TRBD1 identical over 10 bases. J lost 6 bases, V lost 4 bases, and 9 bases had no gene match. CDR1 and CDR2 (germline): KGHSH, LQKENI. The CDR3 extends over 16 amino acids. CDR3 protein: CASSREPGQGTNEQFF. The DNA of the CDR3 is TGTGCCAGCTCACGGGAACCGGGACAGGGGACCAATGAGCAGTTCTTC.